Listed below are T cell receptor beta chains from one sample, sequenced in a study of T cells in Graves' hyperthyroidism and ophthalmopathy. TCRdb itself ran the multiplex PCR reads through MiXCR, one entry per CDR3 protein. Of a few hundred thousand distinct CDR3 sequences in the sample, around 45% were seen once. The source material was peripheral blood or thyroid tissue (not recorded which). The origin of the receptors is a woman aged 18-29 years with Graves' hyperthyroidism. Each CDR3 is given with its conserved first and last residue. D genes are given only for firm matches. Size is stated for part of the rows, as once, few or many counts, or as a class when the clone is expanded.

>NA|TRBJ1-1|TRBV7-9|TRBD1
TGTGCCAGCAGCTACCCTCAGGGGGCTCTGCTCACTGAAGCTTTCTTT
CASSYPQGALLTEAFF
>NA|TRBJ1-6|TRBV4-2|NA
TGTGCCAGCAGCCAAGTGGTACAGGAGCGCTCACCCCTCCACTTT
CASSQVVQERSPLHF
>once|TRBJ1-1|TRBV9|TRBD1
TGTGCCAGCAGCCCACCGGGACAGGGGGTGGCTGAAGCTTTCTTT
CASSPPGQGVAEAFF
>NA|TRBJ2-5|TRBV10-3|TRBD2
TGTGCCATCAGTGAGTCGAGATCTAGCGGGAAAGAGACCCAGTACTTC
CAISESRSSGKETQYF
>few|TRBJ2-5|TRBV4-2|TRBD2
TGTGCCAGCAGCCAGAGGAAAATACTAGCGGGAGGCTCGCTGGAGACCCAGTACTTC
CASSQRKILAGGSLETQYF
>many|TRBJ2-5|TRBV7-9|TRBD1
TGTGCCAGCAGCTTTACGGACAGGGGGCAAGAGACCCAGTACTTC
CASSFTDRGQETQYF
>many|TRBJ2-7|TRBV10-3|NA
TGTGCCATCACAACCCCGGGTCTGAGCTCCTACGAGCAGTACTTC
CAITTPGLSSYEQYF
>NA|TRBJ1-1|TRBV15|NA
TGTGCCACCAGCAGCTGGGGGGGAAACACTGAAGCTTTCTTT
CATSSWGGNTEAFF
>NA|TRBJ2-7|TRBV29-1|NA
TGCAGCGTTGAGGGAACGACAGGAAACTCCTACGAGCAGTACTTC
CSVEGTTGNSYEQYF
>many|TRBJ2-5|TRBV18|NA
TGTGCCAGCTCACCAACCCTGGAGGAGACCCAGTACTTC
CASSPTLEETQYF
>many|TRBJ1-2|TRBV7-8|NA
TGTGCCAGCAGCCCTATGCGCACAGGGAACTATGGCTACACCTTC
CASSPMRTGNYGYTF
>many|TRBJ1-3|TRBV9|NA
TGTGCCAGCAGCGTAGTTCCCAGTGAAAACACCATATATTTT
CASSVVPSENTIYF
>many|TRBJ2-7|TRBV7-8|NA
TGTGCCAGCAGCTTAGGCCCGGATTACGAGCAGTACTTC
CASSLGPDYEQYF
>once|TRBJ2-7|TRBV6-2/TRBV6-3|TRBD2
TGTGCCAGCAGTTACTCGAGGACTAGCGGGTCCTACGAGCAGTACTTC
CASSYSRTSGSYEQYF
>once|TRBJ1-4|TRBV7-9|NA
TGTGCCAGCAGCTTAGATGGGACTAGCTACAATGAAAAACTGTTTTTT
CASSLDGTSYNEKLFF
>NA|TRBJ1-4|TRBV18|TRBD1
TGTGCCAGCTCACCAGATACAGGGGGGTCTAATGAAAAACTGTTTTTT
CASSPDTGGSNEKLFF
>many|TRBJ2-7|TRBV12-3/TRBV12-4|TRBD2
TGTGCCAGCGAAAGCCTGGGACTAGCCCCGAGCGAGCAGTACTTC
CASESLGLAPSEQYF
>many|TRBJ2-7|TRBV4-3|NA
TGCGCCAGCAGCCAAGACAGGGGAAGGGAGCACGAGCAGTACTTC
CASSQDRGREHEQYF
>many|TRBJ2-7|TRBV7-9|NA
TGTGCCAGCAGCTCCTCGCGGGAAAGGGCGGGCGAGCAGTACTTC
CASSSSRERAGEQYF
>NA|TRBJ1-1|TRBV10-3|TRBD1
TGTGCCATCAGTGAGGGACAGGGGGTGAACACTGAAGCTTTCTTT
CAISEGQGVNTEAFF
>few|TRBJ1-1|TRBV20-1|NA
TGCAGGCCTTTCCCTGAAGCTTTCTTT
CRPFPEAFF
>many|TRBJ2-5|TRBV2|NA
TGTGCCAGCATGAGGATGCAAGAGACCCAGTACTTC
CASMRMQETQYF
>NA|TRBJ1-2|TRBV7-6|NA
TGTGCCAGCAGCAGGGGGGCTATCTATGGCTACACCTTC
CASSRGAIYGYTF
>many|TRBJ1-5|TRBV6-6|NA
TGTGCCAGCAGGCCTGGATCCCCAGGCAATCAGCCCCAGCATTTT
CASRPGSPGNQPQHF
>NA|TRBJ1-1|TRBV20-1|TRBD1
TGCAGTGCGAGGACAGGGCGCGGTAACACTGAAGCTTTCTTT
CSARTGRGNTEAFF
>NA|TRBJ2-7|TRBV29-1|NA
TGCAGCGTTGATCTGGGTGGTAGCGGACTTTCCTACGAGCAGTACTTC
CSVDLGGSGLSYEQYF
>NA|TRBJ1-6|TRBV15|NA
TGTGCCACCAGCAGAGAGGTCCTGAATTCACCCCTCCACTTT
CATSREVLNSPLHF
>many|TRBJ2-7|TRBV10-2|TRBD1
TGCGCCAGCAGTGAGTCGAGTCAGGGGGTTGCCTACGAGCAGTACTTC
CASSESSQGVAYEQYF
>NA|TRBJ1-2|TRBV16|NA
TGTGCCAGCAGCCAGCAGAGAAGTGGCTACACCTTC
CASSQQRSGYTF
>many|TRBJ2-7|TRBV20-1|NA
TGCAGTGCTAGAGGACTCCGGGGCGAGCAGTACTTC
CSARGLRGEQYF
>NA|TRBJ2-7|TRBV7-2|TRBD2
TGTGCCAGCAGCTTCCTAGCGGAGTGGGGAGAGCAGTTGTTC
CASSFLAEWGEQLF
>many|TRBJ1-1|TRBV10-3|NA
TGTGCCATCAGTGGCCCCTCTGCCCCGACAGGTGGGAACACTGAAGCTTTCTTT
CAISGPSAPTGGNTEAFF
>once|TRBJ1-4|TRBV2|NA
NA
CASSSEDLKNCFF
>many|TRBJ1-4|TRBV4-2|NA
TGTGCCAGCAGCCAACGGCAGGGGCCAGAAGAAAAACTGTTTTTT
CASSQRQGPEEKLFF
>many|TRBJ2-2|TRBV6-6|NA
TGTGCCAGCAGTTACTCGATTGAAACCGGGGAGCTGTTTTTT
CASSYSIETGELFF
>NA|TRBJ2-7|TRBV5-6|NA
TGTGCCAGCAGCTTGTATACGGACACTTTGTCTTACGAGCAGTACTTC
CASSLYTDTLSYEQYF
>many|TRBJ1-5|TRBV7-2|NA
TGTGCCAGCAGCTTAGCCCAAGGTCAGCCCCAGCATTTT
CASSLAQGQPQHF
>NA|TRBJ2-7|TRBV20-1|NA
TGCAGCGCTAGAGACCCGGGGCCGAGGGACGAGCAGTACTTC
CSARDPGPRDEQYF
>many|TRBJ1-1|TRBV20-1|NA
TGCAGTGCCCCCAGCGCTGGGTCGAACACTGAAGCTTTCTTT
CSAPSAGSNTEAFF
>few|TRBJ2-3|TRBV24-1|NA
TGTGCCACCAGTGGTCCCAGTGGGGGGGATACGCAGTATTTT
CATSGPSGGDTQYF
>NA|TRBJ1-1|TRBV5-4|NA
TGTGCCAGCAGCCCGGAGGTCGAAGGGGTAGCTTTCTTT
CASSPEVEGVAFF
>many|TRBJ1-1|TRBV7-3|NA
TGTGCCAGCAGCTTACAGGGCGGGGACACTGAAGCTTTCTTT
CASSLQGGDTEAFF
>many|TRBJ1-1|TRBV4-1|NA
TGCGCCAGCAGCCACCCACAGGGTAACACTGAAGCTTTCTTT
CASSHPQGNTEAFF
>few|TRBJ1-3|TRBV12-3/TRBV12-4|TRBD1
TGTGCCAGCAGTTTTGTCCAGGGGGACTCTGGAAACACCATATATTTT
CASSFVQGDSGNTIYF
>once|TRBJ2-7|TRBV2|TRBD2
TGTGCCAGCAGTCCCCACACTAGCGGCTTGGGGAATGAGCAGTACTTC
CASSPHTSGLGNEQYF